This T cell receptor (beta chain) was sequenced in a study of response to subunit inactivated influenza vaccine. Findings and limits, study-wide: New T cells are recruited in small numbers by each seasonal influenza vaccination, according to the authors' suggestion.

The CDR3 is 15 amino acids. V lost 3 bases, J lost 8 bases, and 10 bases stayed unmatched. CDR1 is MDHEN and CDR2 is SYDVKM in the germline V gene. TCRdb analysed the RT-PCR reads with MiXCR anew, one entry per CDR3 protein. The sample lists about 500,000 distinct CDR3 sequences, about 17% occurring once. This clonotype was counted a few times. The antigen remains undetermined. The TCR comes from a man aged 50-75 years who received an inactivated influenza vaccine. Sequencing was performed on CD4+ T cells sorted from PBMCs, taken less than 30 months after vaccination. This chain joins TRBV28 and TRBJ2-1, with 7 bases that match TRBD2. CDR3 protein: CASSFTNGRLDEQFF. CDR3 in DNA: TGTGCCAGCAGTTTCACCAACGGGAGGTTGGATGAGCAGTTCTTC.